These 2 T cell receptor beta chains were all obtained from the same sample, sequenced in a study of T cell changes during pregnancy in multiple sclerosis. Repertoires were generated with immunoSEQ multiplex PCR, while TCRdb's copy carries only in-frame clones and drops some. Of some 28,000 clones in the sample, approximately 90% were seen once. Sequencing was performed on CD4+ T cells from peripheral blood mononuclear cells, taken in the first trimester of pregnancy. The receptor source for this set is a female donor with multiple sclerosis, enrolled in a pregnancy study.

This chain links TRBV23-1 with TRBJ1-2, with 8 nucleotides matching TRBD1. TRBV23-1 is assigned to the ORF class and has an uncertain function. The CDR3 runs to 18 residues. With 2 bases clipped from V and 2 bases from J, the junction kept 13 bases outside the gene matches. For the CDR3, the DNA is TGCGCCAGCAGTCAAATCAATACAGGGACAGGCGCAAACTATGGCTACACCTTC. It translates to CASSQINTGTGANYGYTF.

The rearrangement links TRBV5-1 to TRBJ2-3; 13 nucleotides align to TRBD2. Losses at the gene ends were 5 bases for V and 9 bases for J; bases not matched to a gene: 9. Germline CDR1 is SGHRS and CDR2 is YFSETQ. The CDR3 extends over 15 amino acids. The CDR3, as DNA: TGCGCCAGCAGTGCCACTAGCGGGGGGGCGGAAACGCAGTATTTT. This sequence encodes CASSATSGGAETQYF.